The text below deals with one T cell receptor beta chain. The method was immunoSEQ multiplex PCR; TCRdb's version includes in-frame clones alone and lacks a portion of them. The table lists about 350,000 clones, around 89% of them singletons. The treatment is: roughly 18 received Ad26.COV2.S at low or high dose, single or two shots; five or six received placebo; per-sample allocation not given. The investigators took samples on day 63 after the first vaccine or placebo injection. The data derive from a study of Ad26.COV2.S vaccination and SARS-CoV-2 variants. The material sequenced was peripheral blood, taken in a trial of Ad26.COV2.S vaccine versus placebo. This sequence originates from a person between 18 and 59 years old who received the Ad26.COV2.S COVID-19 vaccine or a placebo.

CDR3 amino acids: CASSVQHQETQYF. For the CDR3, the DNA is TGTGCCAGTAGTGTACAGCACCAAGAGACCCAGTACTTC. This chain connects TRBV19 to TRBJ2-5; unclear D gene. V was pared by 5 bases and J by 0 bases, with 7 bases between. The CDR3 totals 13 residues. Germline V gene sequence: CDR1 LNHDA, CDR2 SQIVND (reference sequence).